The 21 T cell receptor beta chains given below trace back to one sample, sequenced in a study of T-cell reconstitution after alpha-beta-depleted transplantation in children. Researchers prepared the TCRbeta library using unique molecular identifiers, the study reports. TCRdb independently ran MiXCR on the PCR reads; one entry per CDR3 protein. The sample has about 91,000 distinct CDR3 sequences; approximately 9.2% are singletons. The sequencing used PBMCs from the stem cell graft donor, collected from the stem cell graft. These receptors all come from a human donor who donated a stem cell graft to a child with congenital amegakaryocytic thrombocytopenia.

This clonotype was observed at least ten times. The chain uses TRBV5-1 and TRBJ2-3, with D tentatively TRBD1 (5 bases). The CDR3 is 15 residues long. Germline V gene data show CDR1 as SGHRS and CDR2 as YFSETQ. The ends were cut back, 4 bases at V and 0 bases at J, with 12 bases in the middle. The CDR3 DNA is TGCGCCAGCAGCCCGAGACAGAGTAGCACAGATACGCAGTATTTT. Protein product: CASSPRQSSTDTQYF.

At least ten counts were recorded for this clonotype. The rearrangement uses TRBV6-1 and TRBJ1-2; D unresolved. The ends were cut back, 4 bases at V and 6 bases at J, with 24 bases in the middle. The length of the CDR3 is 17 residues. CDR1 is MNHNS and CDR2 is SASEGT in the germline V gene. CDR3 sequence reads: CASSAFRPGGVNHGYTF. The CDR3 bases are TGTGCCAGCAGTGCCTTTAGGCCCGGCGGTGTCAATCATGGCTACACCTTC.

This clonotype was detected many times. The genes are TRBV18 and TRBJ2-7; D is ambiguous. The CDR3 is made up of 14 amino acids. The V gene's germline CDR1 is KGHSH and CDR2 LQKENI. The V end lost 2 bases, the J end lost 1 base, and 9 bases lay between the germline ends. The chain's CDR3 is CASSPNDGSYEQYF. The CDR3 DNA follows: TGTGCCAGCTCACCAAATGACGGTTCCTACGAGCAGTACTTC. Complete variable domain (other parts from reference TRBV18 and TRBJ2-7): NAGVMQNPRHLVRRRGQEARLRCSPMKGHSHVYWYRQLPEEGLKFMVYLQKENIIDESGMPKERFSAEFPKEGPSILRIQQVVRGDSAAYFCASSPNDGSYEQYFGPGTRLTVT.

In this sample, this clonotype turned up many times. The chain combines TRBV7-9 with TRBJ1-1; a weak D match, TRBD1 (5 bases). CDR3 size: 13 residues. Germline V gene lookup returns CDR1 SEHNR and CDR2 FQNEAQ (reference sequence). Deletions cut 5 bases from V and 11 bases from J, with 18 bases between. CDR3 amino acids: CASSQEGNRLAFF. The CDR3 DNA reads as TGTGCCAGCAGCCAGGAGGGGAATAGGTTGGCTTTCTTT. Together with reference TRBV7-9 and TRBJ1-1, the CDR3 gives the full variable domain: DTGVSQNPRHKITKRGQNVTFRCDPISEHNRLYWYRQTLGQGPEFLTYFQNEAQLEKSRLLSDRFSAERPKGSFSTLEIQRTEQGDSAMYLCASSQEGNRLAFFGQGTRLTVV.

This clonotype was observed at least ten times. The chain joins TRBV5-1 to TRBJ2-2, with D perhaps matching TRBD1 (7 bases). The germline V and J ends were trimmed by 0 bases and 5 bases, with 11 bases remaining between them. This CDR3 is 15 amino acids long. The germline V gene has CDR1 SGHRS and CDR2 YFSETQ. CDR3 protein: CASSLEAGGTGELFF. The CDR3 coding sequence is TGCGCCAGCAGCTTGGAGGCAGGGGGGACCGGGGAGCTGTTTTTT. Full variable domain (rest looked up from reference TRBV5-1 and TRBJ2-2): KAGVTQTPRYLIKTRGQQVTLSCSPISGHRSVSWYQQTPGQGLQFLFEYFSETQRNKGNFPGRFSGRQFSNSRSEMNVSTLELGDSALYLCASSLEAGGTGELFFGEGSRLTVL.

This clonotype was recorded at least ten times. The chain recombines TRBV29-1 with TRBJ2-3; 8 bases are a match to TRBD2. Germline V gives CDR1 SQVTM, CDR2 ANQGSEA. Trimming removed 1 base from V and 2 bases from J; junction bases left unmatched: 5. The CDR3 consists of 15 residues. This CDR3 reads CSVEGSGGFTDTQYF. For the CDR3, the DNA is TGCAGCGTTGAAGGGAGCGGGGGTTTCACAGATACGCAGTATTTT.

This clonotype was detected many times. CDR3 loop: CASSFNLQGPFNYGYTF. In DNA form, the CDR3 reads TGCGCCAGCAGCTTCAATCTACAGGGCCCCTTTAACTATGGCTACACCTTC. The chain combines TRBV5-1 with TRBJ1-2; D is possibly TRBD1 (6 bases). Trimming stripped 2 bases from V and 1 base from J, with 18 bases between. CDR3 length equals 17 residues. From germline, CDR1 is SGHRS and CDR2 YFSETQ.

This clonotype was observed at least ten times. V usage is TRBV30 and J usage is TRBJ1-3; no definite D call. Trimming stripped 5 bases from V and 1 base from J, with 12 bases between. Per the germline V gene, CDR1 is GTSNPN and CDR2 is SVGIG (reference sequence). CDR3 length: 14 amino acids. The CDR3 sequence: CAWGRPPSGNTIYF. The CDR3 region has the DNA TGTGCCTGGGGCAGACCTCCTTCTGGAAACACCATATATTTT. The entire variable domain, with the rest obtained from reference TRBV30 and TRBJ1-3, is as follows: SQTIHQWPATLVQPVGSPLSLECTVEGTSNPNLYWYRQAAGRGLQLLFYSVGIGQISSEVPQNLSASRPQDRQFILSSKKLLLSDSGFYLCAWGRPPSGNTIYFGEGSWLTVV.

The rearrangement links TRBV5-1 to TRBJ2-5; D possibly corresponds to TRBD1 (6 bases). This CDR3 is 19 amino acids long. V was trimmed by 0 bases and J by 5 bases, leaving 26 bases between them. Germline CDR1 and CDR2: SGHRS and YFSETQ. CDR3 region: CASSLGRSSGTRGEETQYF. The CDR3 DNA reads TGCGCCAGCAGCTTGGGGAGGTCTTCCGGGACAAGGGGAGAGGAGACCCAGTACTTC. The full variable domain, completed using reference TRBV5-1 and TRBJ2-5, is KAGVTQTPRYLIKTRGQQVTLSCSPISGHRSVSWYQQTPGQGLQFLFEYFSETQRNKGNFPGRFSGRQFSNSRSEMNVSTLELGDSALYLCASSLGRSSGTRGEETQYFGPGTRLLVL.

On this clonotype itself: It may be a read error: a sequence one base away is much more abundant. This chain connects TRBV5-5 to TRBJ1-2; D remains unclear. The CDR3 covers 12 residues. V was trimmed by 0 bases and J by 6 bases, leaving 6 bases between them. Germline V CDR1 and CDR2: SGHKS, YYEKEE (reference sequence). CDR3 in amino acids: CASSLDSDGYTF. CDR3 nucleotide sequence: TGTGCCAGCAGCTTGGATAGTGATGGCTACACCTTC.

This clonotype was seen many times. V is TRBV5-6 and J is TRBJ2-1; TRBD2 agrees at 7 bases. Germline-derived CDR1 and CDR2 are SGHDT and YYEEEE. CDR3 size: 16 residues. The J segment lost 3 bases and the V segment lost 4 bases, leaving 10 bases of the junction unmatched. In nucleotides, the CDR3 is TGTGCCAGCAGCCAGGGTATTGGGGGGGTCTACAATGAGCAGTTCTTC. Residues: CASSQGIGGVYNEQFF.

This clonotype was observed at least ten times. The rearrangement links TRBV12-3 or TRBV12-4 to TRBJ1-4; no firm D call. V lost 8 bases and J 6 bases, leaving 10 bases between the germline ends. The CDR3 runs to 12 residues. CDR3 sequence (DNA): TGTGCCAGCGGAGGACCCTATGAAAAACTGTTTTTT. Protein product: CASGGPYEKLFF.

This clonotype occurred many times. The V and J genes are TRBV12-3 or TRBV12-4 and TRBJ2-1, with a possible D match to TRBD1 (6 bases). V was clipped by 6 bases and J by 8 bases, with 29 bases between them. The CDR3 runs 18 residues. The CDR3 DNA sequence: TGTGCCAGCAGGAGTGAGGCTAGGGGGTTAGGCGTATTAGATGAGCAGTTCTTC. Its translation is CASRSEARGLGVLDEQFF.

Many counts were recorded for this clonotype. The J gene is TRBJ2-1, the V gene TRBV12-3 or TRBV12-4; D is unclear. The V gene lost 3 bases and the J gene lost 2 bases, with 8 bases spanning the gap. The CDR3 spans 14 residues. CDR3 protein: CASSLGSTYNEQFF. CDR3 nucleotides: TGTGCCAGCAGTTTGGGAAGCACCTACAATGAGCAGTTCTTC.

This clonotype has a count of ten or more. The V and J genes are TRBV7-2 and TRBJ1-5; 10 positions agree with TRBD1. Germline V CDR1 and CDR2: SGHTA, FQGNSA. J was trimmed by 2 bases and V by 2 bases; bases with no gene match: 6. The CDR3 has 17 residues. The CDR3 nucleotides read TGTGCCAGCAGCTTAAGACAGGGGGCCCCCGGCAATCAGCCCCAGCATTTT. Protein: CASSLRQGAPGNQPQHF.

This clonotype was found many times. The rearrangement joins TRBV12-3 or TRBV12-4 to TRBJ2-7; the D is unclear. V lost 7 bases and J 0 bases, leaving 10 bases between the germline ends. The CDR3 extends over 13 amino acids. The DNA of the CDR3 is TGTGCCAGCACCCCGTTTGGCTCCTACGAGCAGTACTTC. Protein: CASTPFGSYEQYF.

Many counts were recorded for this clonotype. The chain combines TRBV7-2 with TRBJ2-3; 7 nucleotides align to TRBD2. Germline V gene data show CDR1 as SGHTA and CDR2 as FQGNSA. V trimming: 4 bases; J trimming: 1 base; junction bases outside the gene matches: 8. This CDR3 has 16 residues. CDR3 coding DNA: TGTGCCAGCAGCTCACAAGCGGGACCCCGCACAGATACGCAGTATTTT. Amino acids: CASSSQAGPRTDTQYF.

The rearrangement joins TRBV7-6 to TRBJ2-1; 7 bases map to TRBD1. Germline V gene data show CDR1 as SGHVS and CDR2 as FNYEAQ. V trimming: 3 bases; J trimming: 4 bases; junction bases outside the gene matches: 3. This CDR3 is built from 14 residues. The CDR3 is CASSFRTGYNEQFF. The CDR3 DNA is TGTGCCAGCAGCTTCCGGACAGGATACAATGAGCAGTTCTTC. The whole variable domain, filled in from reference TRBV7-6 and TRBJ2-1, reads GAGVSQSPRYKVTKRGQDVALRCDPISGHVSLYWYRQALGQGPEFLTYFNYEAQQDKSGLPNDRFSAERPEGSISTLTIQRTEQRDSAMYRCASSFRTGYNEQFFGPGTRLTVL.

This clonotype was recorded many times. This chain uses TRBV5-1 with TRBJ1-2; 7 positions match TRBD1. The CDR3 totals 14 residues. V lost 0 bases, J lost 3 bases, and 2 bases stayed unmatched. Germline V CDR1 and CDR2: SGHRS, YFSETQ. The CDR3 sequence is CASSLDRGDYGYTF. CDR3 DNA sequence: TGCGCCAGCAGCTTGGACAGGGGTGACTATGGCTACACCTTC.

The sample holds many counts of this clonotype. The chain has TRBV11-1 and TRBJ2-1; 8 positions agree with TRBD1. The CDR3 covers 19 residues. The V gene's germline CDR1 is SGHAT and CDR2 FQDESV (reference sequence). The J segment lost 6 bases and the V segment lost 4 bases, leaving 20 bases of the junction unmatched. CDR3 in amino acids: CASSSLGLFPGQAFNEQFF. The CDR3 DNA is TGTGCCAGCAGCTCTCTAGGCCTTTTTCCGGGACAGGCTTTCAATGAGCAGTTCTTC.

This clonotype has at least ten counts. V gene TRBV30 combines with J gene TRBJ2-1; 8 bases align to TRBD2. Trimming took 0 bases from V and 4 from J; bases not matched to a gene: 5. The CDR3 spans 15 residues. CDR1 and CDR2 from the germline V gene are GTSNPN and SVGIG (reference sequence). In DNA form, the CDR3 reads TGTGCCTGGAGTGTAGGGCTAGCGGGTTACAATGAGCAGTTCTTC. It yields the protein CAWSVGLAGYNEQFF.